This TCR beta chain was profiled in a study of T cell responses to AZD1222 COVID-19 vaccine. Worth noting for this clone: Its antigen is unidentified.

The CDR3 has 16 amino acids. The V end was cut by 1 base, the J end by 0 bases, with 10 bases between. Germline values: CDR1 MGHRA, CDR2 YSYEKL. The data were produced by immunoSEQ multiplex PCR, yet TCRdb's version contains in-frame clones alone and is incomplete. Among 200,000 to 250,000 clones, about 92% were seen once, and the ten largest hold roughly 1%. Study results and limitations: Among spike-specific TCRs, nearly half reportedly target unmutated variant regions.

This sequence was found in an adult in good health. V usage is TRBV4-1 and J usage is TRBJ2-1; D is uncertain. The sample consisted of peripheral blood, taken on day 0 of MenACWY control vaccination. The CDR3 DNA reads as TGCGCCAGCAGCCAAGTTAACTTGGTCTCCTACAATGAGCAGTTCTTC. This codes for CASSQVNLVSYNEQFF.